The 23 T cell receptor beta chains given below trace back to one sample, sequenced in a study of cytomegalovirus exposure and HLA in healthy donors. Both 60 Vbeta primers and 13 Jbeta primers went into the PCR. Profiling relied on immunoSEQ multiplex PCR, and the TCRdb table lists in-frame clones only, not all of them. The sample lists 150,000 to 180,000 clones, approximately 80% occurring once. The source material was PBMCs. Every receptor here comes from a middle-aged woman in good health and CMV-seropositive.

This chain uses TRBV29-1 with TRBJ2-3, with 7 bases that match TRBD2. Trimming removed 3 bases from V and 6 bases from J; junction bases left unmatched: 9. The germline V gene encodes CDR1 SQVTM and CDR2 ANQGSEA. The CDR3 consists of 14 residues. CDR3: CSVDPMGGWDTQYF. DNA for the CDR3: TGCAGCGTTGACCCTATGGGAGGGTGGGATACGCAGTATTTT.

V gene TRBV15 combines with J gene TRBJ2-3; 9 bases agree with TRBD2. The CDR3 loop spans 15 amino acids. Germline V CDR1 and CDR2: LNHNV, YYDKDF (reference sequence). J lost 8 bases, V lost 2 bases, and 8 bases had no gene match. The CDR3 coding sequence is TGTGCCACCAGCAGAATAGCGGGGGCCGCAGCTACGCAGTATTTT. It is translated as CATSRIAGAAATQYF.

This chain links TRBV5-1 with TRBJ2-3, with 11 bases that match TRBD2. The CDR3 length is 18 residues. Germline loops: CDR1 SGHRS, CDR2 YFSETQ. J lost 2 bases, V lost 3 bases, and 11 bases had no gene match. This chain's CDR3 is CASSSILAGVQITDTQYF. The CDR3 bases are TGCGCCAGCAGCTCAATACTAGCGGGAGTTCAGATCACAGATACGCAGTATTTT. The full variable domain, rest sourced from reference TRBV5-1 and TRBJ2-3, is KAGVTQTPRYLIKTRGQQVTLSCSPISGHRSVSWYQQTPGQGLQFLFEYFSETQRNKGNFPGRFSGRQFSNSRSEMNVSTLELGDSALYLCASSSILAGVQITDTQYFGPGTRLTVL.

V is TRBV5-4 and J is TRBJ2-5, with 7 bases fitting TRBD2. The end of the DNA fits TRBJ2-7 better, so the J call may be wrong. CDR3 length: 13 amino acids. Looked up from germline, CDR1 is SGHNT and CDR2 is YYREEE (reference sequence). Here the CDR3 reads CASSSGLSYEQYF. CDR3 bases: TGTGCCAGCAGCTCGGGACTATCCTACGAGCAGTACTTC.

The genes are TRBV30 and TRBJ2-5; weak D call: TRBD2 (5 bases). The CDR3 is 14 amino acids. Between the trimmed V and J ends, which lost 5 bases and 5 bases, there was a span of 18 bases. CDR1 is GTSNPN and CDR2 is SVGIG in the germline V gene (reference sequence). The CDR3 here is CAWDIERPGETQYF. CDR3 sequence (DNA): TGTGCCTGGGACATCGAACGACCGGGGGAGACCCAGTACTTC.

This sequence joins TRBV29-1 and TRBJ2-7; tentative D call: TRBD2 (6 bases). Germline CDR1 reads SQVTM; CDR2 reads ANQGSEA. V lost 5 bases, J lost 2 bases, and 16 bases lay in between. The CDR3 spans 14 residues. CDR3 in amino acids: CSVLLGGTPYEQYF. In nucleotides, the CDR3 is TGCAGCGTTTTACTTGGCGGGACTCCCTACGAGCAGTACTTC.

The chain combines TRBV10-3 with TRBJ2-7; 8 bases agree with TRBD1. The germline gives CDR1 ENHRY, CDR2 SYGVKD. The CDR3 loop spans 13 amino acids. V gave up 10 bases and J gave up 5 bases; unmatched junction bases: 10. The CDR3 sequence is CATLIGQGNEQYF. CDR3 DNA sequence: TGTGCCACCTTAATAGGACAGGGCAACGAGCAGTACTTC.

The chain combines TRBV7-9 with TRBJ2-5; D perhaps matches TRBD1 (5 bases). Deletions cut 5 bases from V and 2 bases from J, with 12 bases between. The V gene's germline CDR1 is SEHNR and CDR2 FQNEAQ (reference sequence). There are 14 residues in the CDR3. The CDR3 protein is CASSPGRLQETQYF. The CDR3 DNA follows: TGTGCCAGCAGCCCAGGGCGTTTACAAGAGACCCAGTACTTC. The variable domain in full, completed from reference TRBV7-9 and TRBJ2-5, reads DTGVSQNPRHKITKRGQNVTFRCDPISEHNRLYWYRQTLGQGPEFLTYFQNEAQLEKSRLLSDRFSAERPKGSFSTLEIQRTEQGDSAMYLCASSPGRLQETQYFGPGTRLLVL.

Only a few counts were recorded for this clone. The chain couples TRBV7-2 to TRBJ2-5; TRBD2 aligns across 7 bases. The CDR3 has 17 amino acids. J was trimmed by 5 bases and V by 1 base; bases with no gene match: 13. Germline CDR1 and CDR2: SGHTA and FQGNSA. The DNA of the CDR3 is TGTGCCAGCAGCTTAGGACTATTGGCGGGAGTGGCGGAGACCCAGTACTTC. Protein product: CASSLGLLAGVAETQYF.

Note on this clone: One end of the junction does not line up with germline, which may come from a read error. Distinct nucleotide sequences in the sample also encode this CDR3. The chain couples TRBV5-4 to TRBJ2-7; 12 nucleotides line up with TRBD2. The V gene's germline CDR1 is SGHNT and CDR2 YYREEE (reference sequence). This CDR3 has 15 amino acids. The CDR3 DNA is TGTGCCAGCAGTCGGACTAGCGGGGTACCCTACGAGCAATACTTC. This gives the protein CASSRTSGVPYEQYF.

The chain uses TRBV5-1 and TRBJ2-7; the match to TRBD2 covers 11 bases. The CDR3 covers 14 residues. Germline V gives CDR1 SGHRS, CDR2 YFSETQ. The V gene end was trimmed by 4 bases and the J gene end by 6 bases; junction bases not matched to a gene: 6. The CDR3 DNA reads as TGCGCCAGCAGCGCTAGCGGGAGGAGGGGCGAGCAGTACTTC. Its protein is CASSASGRRGEQYF.

The rearrangement uses TRBV7-9 and TRBJ1-1, with D maybe TRBD1 (6 bases). CDR1 is SEHNR, CDR2 FQNEAQ, per germline (reference sequence). This CDR3 has 14 residues. The V gene lost 2 bases and the J gene lost 0 bases, with 7 bases spanning the gap. The CDR3 DNA reads TGTGCCAGCAGCTTATCAGGGGTGAACACTGAAGCTTTCTTT. Protein: CASSLSGVNTEAFF.

This rearrangement joins TRBV13 to TRBJ2-5; 14 nucleotides match TRBD2. The DNA end is more similar to TRBJ2-7, so the J call may be wrong. Germline V gene sequence: CDR1 PRHDT, CDR2 FYEKMQ (reference sequence). The CDR3 loop spans 15 amino acids. The CDR3 DNA is TGTGCCAGCAGCGTGGGACTAGCGGGAGCCTACGAGCAGTACTTC. Residues: CASSVGLAGAYEQYF.

The chain employs TRBV7-3 and TRBJ2-1; 10 bases agree with TRBD1. Germline-derived CDR1 and CDR2 are SGHTA and FQGTGA. J was trimmed by 6 bases and V by 3 bases; bases with no gene match: 2. The CDR3 has 14 residues. In DNA, the CDR3 is TGTGCCAGCAGCTTGGGGGACAGGGGCAATGAGCAGTTCTTC. Translating gives CASSLGDRGNEQFF.

The rearrangement links TRBV18 to TRBJ1-5; a possible D gene is TRBD1 (6 bases). Germline V lookup: CDR1 KGHSH, CDR2 LQKENI. The CDR3 sequence is 14 residues long. V lost 5 bases, J lost 5 bases, and 13 bases lay in between. The CDR3 coding sequence is TGTGCCAGCTCAATAACAGGGTCGGATCAGCCCCAGCATTTT. Protein product: CASSITGSDQPQHF.

The rearrangement joins TRBV7-3 to TRBJ2-2; perhaps TRBD1 as D (5 bases). Trimming removed 0 bases from V and 1 base from J, with 6 bases in between. The CDR3 extends over 15 amino acids. Germline V CDR1 and CDR2: SGHTA, FQGTGA. The CDR3 protein is CASSLTGQNTGELFF. CDR3 DNA: TGTGCCAGCAGCTTAACTGGACAGAACACCGGGGAGCTGTTTTTT.

This chain uses TRBV5-4 with TRBJ1-3; a weak D match, TRBD1 (5 bases). Between the trimmed V and J ends, which lost 4 bases and 0 bases, there was a span of 8 bases. This CDR3 region has 14 residues. The germline V gene has CDR1 SGHNT and CDR2 YYREEE (reference sequence). This CDR3 is CASSEGLSGNTIYF. For the CDR3, the DNA is TGTGCCAGCAGCGAGGGACTCTCTGGAAACACCATATATTTT.

CDR3 DNA sequence: TGTGCCAGCAGCTTACAAGGTAGCGGAAACCAAGAGACCCAGTACTTC. Residues: CASSLQGSGNQETQYF. The chain combines TRBV7-3 with TRBJ2-5; TRBD2 might be the D (6 bases). V gave up 2 bases and J gave up 0 bases, with 13 bases separating them. Germline-derived CDR1 and CDR2 are SGHTA and FQGTGA. The CDR3 covers 16 residues. Filled out from reference TRBV7-3 and TRBJ2-5, the complete variable domain reads GAGVSQTPSNKVTEKGKYVELRCDPISGHTALYWYRQSLGQGPEFLIYFQGTGAADDSGLPNDRFFAVRPEGSVSTLKIQRTERGDSAVYLCASSLQGSGNQETQYFGPGTRLLVL.

The chain combines TRBV19 with TRBJ1-5; weak D call: TRBD1 (5 bases). The length of the CDR3 is 17 residues. V lost 1 base and J 0 bases, leaving 13 bases between the germline ends. Germline-derived CDR1 and CDR2 are LNHDA and SQIVND (reference sequence). The CDR3 bases are TGTGCCAGTAGTATAGTTAGTACAGGAATTAGCAATCAGCCCCAGCATTTT. Protein sequence: CASSIVSTGISNQPQHF.

This clone was seen a single time. The rearrangement links TRBV19 to TRBJ1-4; a possible D gene is TRBD1 (6 bases). The V and J ends lost 3 bases and 8 bases respectively, with 13 bases between them. Germline values: CDR1 LNHDA, CDR2 SQIVND (reference sequence). The CDR3 extends over 14 amino acids. The CDR3 coding sequence is TGTGCCAGTAGTATTGAGGGGAGGGGGGAAAAACTGTTTTTT. Amino acid sequence: CASSIEGRGEKLFF.

In its sample, this clone was seen once. The chain combines TRBV28 with TRBJ1-1, with D possibly matching TRBD1 (6 bases). Between the trimmed V and J ends, which lost 7 bases and 1 base, there was a span of 16 bases. CDR3 size: 15 residues. Germline CDR1 MDHEN, CDR2 SYDVKM. CDR3 sequence (DNA): TGTGCCAGCACGGGGCGCGAGACAGGGAACACTGAAGCTTTCTTT. It codes for CASTGRETGNTEAFF.

V is TRBV27 and J is TRBJ2-3, with 9 positions matching TRBD2. J was trimmed by 0 bases and V by 6 bases; bases with no gene match: 7. Germline assignment: CDR1 MNHEY and CDR2 SMNVEV (reference sequence). The CDR3 runs to 16 residues. The CDR3 DNA is TGTGCCAGCAGGCCACTAGCGGGCGTTAGCACAGATACGCAGTATTTT. Protein product: CASRPLAGVSTDTQYF.

The V call is TRBV7-2, the J call TRBJ2-1, with D hard to call. V lost 2 bases to trimming and J lost 0 bases, with 8 bases between them. The CDR3 contains 15 residues. CDR1 and CDR2 from the germline V gene are SGHTA and FQGNSA. The CDR3 coding sequence is TGTGCCAGCAGCTTAAGCTCGAGCTCCTACAATGAGCAGTTCTTC. This encodes CASSLSSSSYNEQFF.